Following are 6 T cell receptor beta chains from one sample sequenced in a study of T cells in women clearing cervical HPV infection. Clones were sequenced by immunoSEQ multiplex PCR, and TCRdb holds only the in-frame ones, with some missing. The sample spans 25,000 to 30,000 clones; the ten largest clones claim 3.7%. Sequencing input: blood buffy coat. These receptors all come from a woman aged 18 to 75 with a cervical HPV16 infection that either progressed to CIN3+ or cleared (not recorded which).

On this clone: The read gets to within 3 residues of the CDR3 end, and the germline J gene fills in the rest. The chain is built from TRBV2 and TRBJ2-3; D gene uncertain. Germline CDR1 SNHLY, CDR2 FYNNEI. Trimming pared 4 bases from V and 6 bases from J, leaving 17 bases between. The CDR3 is 15 residues long. The CDR3 sequence: CASSGSTRLRDTQYF. CDR3 DNA (partial): TGTGCCAGCAGTGGGAGCACAAGGTTGCGGGATACG.

Of note for this clone: From the germline J gene comes the end of the CDR3, since the read stops 3 residues before it. V usage is TRBV20-1 and J usage is TRBJ2-1; 11 bases are shared with TRBD2. Germline CDR1 DFQATT, CDR2 SNEGSKA (reference sequence). The CDR3 runs 14 residues. After removal of 7 bases from V and 2 bases from J, the junction contained 4 bases not matched to a gene. Incomplete CDR3 DNA: TGCAGTGGTAGCGGGGGGGCAGCCTACAATGAG. Translating it yields CSGSGGAAYNE. The complete CDR3 sequence is CSGSGGAAYNEQFF.

A remark on this clone: The CDR3 end falls 3 residues outside the read, so it is completed with the germline J gene. The rearrangement joins TRBV7-9 to TRBJ1-5; 9 bases line up with TRBD1. Germline CDR1 and CDR2: SEHNR and FQNEAQ (reference sequence). CDR3 length: 14 amino acids. Unmatched junction bases numbered 2, after V lost 6 bases and J lost 2 bases. The sequenced part of the CDR3 DNA is TGTGCCAGCAGGGGGACAGGGCGCAATCAGCCC. This gives the protein CASRGTGRNQP. The CDR3, in full, reads CASRGTGRNQPQHF.

Details on this clone: The CDR3 goes on 3 residues after the read ends, and that part is filled in from the germline J gene. The rearrangement links TRBV20-1 to TRBJ2-7, with 8 bases identical to TRBD2. CDR1 and CDR2 from the germline V gene are DFQATT and SNEGSKA (reference sequence). J lost 3 bases, V lost 0 bases, and 7 bases had no gene match. This CDR3 comprises 15 residues. This chain's CDR3 is CSARDIASGLYEQYF. The part of the CDR3 DNA that was read is TGCAGTGCTAGAGATATCGCTAGCGGGCTCTACGAG.

The CDR3 sequence is CASSGDQGSPLHF. The DNA read from the CDR3 is TGTGCCAGCAGTGGAGATCAAGGGTCACCC. The chain links TRBV2 to TRBJ1-6; no clear D. The sequenced fragment ends 3 residues before the CDR3 boundary, so the rest is inferred from the germline J gene. CDR1 and CDR2 from the germline V gene are SNHLY and FYNNEI. Trimming pared 4 bases from V and 10 bases from J, leaving 11 bases between. The CDR3 sequence is 13 residues long. Supplemented by reference TRBV2 and TRBJ1-6, the full variable domain reads EPEVTQTPSHQVTQMGQEVILRCVPISNHLYFYWYRQILGQKVEFLVSFYNNEISEKSEIFDDQFSVERPDGSNFTLKIRSTKLEDSAMYFCASSGDQGSPLHFGNGTRLTVT.

Points on this clone: The read ends 3 residues shy of where the CDR3 ends; the end is completed using the germline J gene. V is TRBV19 and J is TRBJ2-5; D remains ambiguous. CDR1 is LNHDA, CDR2 SQIVND, per germline (reference sequence). This CDR3 has 12 residues. The germline V and J ends were trimmed by 6 bases and 0 bases, with 5 bases remaining between them. CDR3 loop: CASRTNQETQYF. CDR3 DNA (partial): TGTGCCAGTAGGACAAACCAAGAGACC.